The 8 T cell receptor beta chains below all came from one sample that was sequenced in a study of cytomegalovirus exposure and HLA in healthy donors. PCR amplification relied on 60 Vbeta primers (plus 13 Jbeta primers). Profiled with immunoSEQ multiplex PCR; TCRdb holds only in-frame clones, not every one. The sample holds some 130,000 clones, approximately 80% seen once. The sequenced sample was PBMCs. The receptors shown here come from a male donor in good health and CMV-seropositive.

This clone was counted once. This sequence joins TRBV9 and TRBJ2-6; D possibly corresponds to TRBD1 (6 bases). The ends were cut back, 3 bases at V and 0 bases at J, with 13 bases in the middle. There are 17 residues in the CDR3. Per the germline V gene, CDR1 is SGDLS and CDR2 is YYNGEE. The CDR3: CASSASGHHSGANVLTF. The CDR3 region has the DNA TGTGCCAGCAGCGCCTCGGGACACCACTCTGGGGCCAACGTCCTGACTTTC.

The chain uses TRBV7-9 and TRBJ1-5; D may be TRBD1 (5 bases). From germline, CDR1 is SEHNR and CDR2 FQNEAQ (reference sequence). V was clipped by 4 bases and J by 0 bases, with 16 bases between them. This CDR3 contains 17 residues. The CDR3 spells CASSSGEGGSSNQPQHF. In DNA form, the CDR3 reads TGTGCCAGCAGCTCGGGGGAGGGAGGGAGTAGCAATCAGCCCCAGCATTTT. Variable domain in full (rest from reference TRBV7-9 and TRBJ1-5): DTGVSQNPRHKITKRGQNVTFRCDPISEHNRLYWYRQTLGQGPEFLTYFQNEAQLEKSRLLSDRFSAERPKGSFSTLEIQRTEQGDSAMYLCASSSGEGGSSNQPQHFGDGTRLSIL.

The V gene is TRBV5-1, the J gene TRBJ2-1; a possible D gene is TRBD1 (6 bases). The CDR3 covers 13 residues. Trimming took 4 bases from V and 9 from J, leaving 14 bases between them. CDR1 and CDR2 (germline): SGHRS, YFSETQ. The CDR3 spells CASSLGQSFEQFF. The CDR3 DNA follows: TGCGCCAGCAGCCTTGGACAGTCTTTTGAGCAGTTCTTC.

V is TRBV28 and J is TRBJ1-1, with TRBD1 as a possible D gene (5 bases). The ends were cut back, 6 bases at V and 1 base at J, with 18 bases in the middle. Germline V lookup: CDR1 MDHEN, CDR2 SYDVKM. The CDR3 is 16 amino acids. CDR3 nucleotides: TGTGCCAGCAGCCCGGGGGGGGGATACGGGAACACTGAAGCTTTCTTT. Residues: CASSPGGGYGNTEAFF.

V usage is TRBV4-2 and J usage is TRBJ2-3; 7 nucleotides align to TRBD2. The CDR3 has 15 amino acids. Germline V gene sequence: CDR1 LGHNA, CDR2 YNFKEQ. V was clipped by 4 bases and J by 1 base; unmatched bases: 5. The CDR3 loop is CASSLTSVGTDTQYF. CDR3 DNA: TGTGCCAGCAGCCTAACTAGCGTGGGCACAGATACGCAGTATTTT.

The rearrangement links TRBV6-5 to TRBJ1-1; 8 positions agree with TRBD1. V trimming: 0 bases; J trimming: 5 bases; junction bases outside the gene matches: 2. Germline CDR1 is MNHEY and CDR2 is SVGAGI. The CDR3 has 14 residues. In DNA, the CDR3 is TGTGCCAGCAGTTACTCCAGGGGGCGGACTGAAGCTTTCTTT. Encoded protein: CASSYSRGRTEAFF.

This clone was detected only once. The J gene is TRBJ2-3, the V gene TRBV6-5, with D possibly being TRBD2 (6 bases). The ends were cut back, 5 bases at V and 6 bases at J, with 9 bases in the middle. The germline V gene encodes CDR1 MNHEY and CDR2 SVGAGI. The CDR3 is 12 residues long. CDR3: CASSEGRDTQYF. In DNA form, the CDR3 reads TGTGCCAGCAGTGAGGGGAGGGATACGCAGTATTTT.

V is TRBV27 and J is TRBJ2-5; D is uncertain. V lost 2 bases, J lost 2 bases, and 12 bases lay in between. Germline lookup yields CDR1 MNHEY and CDR2 SMNVEV (reference sequence). This CDR3 has 15 amino acids. The CDR3 DNA sequence: TGTGCCAGCAGTTTAGGTACAGATCAACAAGAGACCCAGTACTTC. Protein product: CASSLGTDQQETQYF.